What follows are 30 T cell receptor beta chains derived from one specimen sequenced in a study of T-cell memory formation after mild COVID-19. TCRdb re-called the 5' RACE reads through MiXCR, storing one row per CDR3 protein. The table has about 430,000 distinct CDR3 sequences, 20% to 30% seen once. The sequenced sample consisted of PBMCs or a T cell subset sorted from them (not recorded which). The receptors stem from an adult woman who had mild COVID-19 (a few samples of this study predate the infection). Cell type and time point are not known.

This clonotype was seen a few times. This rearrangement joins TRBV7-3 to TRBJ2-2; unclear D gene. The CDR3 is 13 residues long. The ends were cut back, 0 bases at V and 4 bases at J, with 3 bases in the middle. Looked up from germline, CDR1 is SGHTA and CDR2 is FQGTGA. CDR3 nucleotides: TGTGCCAGCAGCTTAACAACCACCGGGGAGCTGTTTTTT. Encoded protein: CASSLTTTGELFF.

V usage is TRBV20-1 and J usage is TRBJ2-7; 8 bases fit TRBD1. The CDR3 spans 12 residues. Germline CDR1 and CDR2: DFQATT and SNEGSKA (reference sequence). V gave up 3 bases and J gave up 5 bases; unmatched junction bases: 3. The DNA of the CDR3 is TGCAGTGCTAGGCAGGGGGCTAACGAGCAGTACTTC. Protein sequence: CSARQGANEQYF.

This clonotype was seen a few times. CDR3 DNA sequence: TGTGCCACCAGTGAGAGGGAGGGTTACGAGCAGTACTTC. This translates into CATSEREGYEQYF. The chain recombines TRBV15 with TRBJ2-7; 7 bases map to TRBD2. Losses at the gene ends were 6 bases for V and 4 bases for J; bases not matched to a gene: 6. The CDR3 has 13 residues. Germline V CDR1 and CDR2: LNHNV, YYDKDF (reference sequence).

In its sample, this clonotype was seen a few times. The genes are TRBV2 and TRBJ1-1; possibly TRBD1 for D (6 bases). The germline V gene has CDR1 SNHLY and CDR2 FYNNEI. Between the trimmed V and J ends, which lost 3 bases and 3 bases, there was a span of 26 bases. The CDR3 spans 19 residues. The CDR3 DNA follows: TGTGCCAGCAGTGACGGAAGAGTCAGGGGCCCGGGGGCGGACACTGAAGCTTTCTTT. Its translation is CASSDGRVRGPGADTEAFF.

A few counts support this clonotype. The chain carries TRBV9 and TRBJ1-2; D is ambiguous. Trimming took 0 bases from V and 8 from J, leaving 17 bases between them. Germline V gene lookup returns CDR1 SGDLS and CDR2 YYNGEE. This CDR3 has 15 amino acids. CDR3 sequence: CASSVATTDFPGYTF. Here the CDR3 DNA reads TGTGCCAGCAGCGTAGCTACGACGGACTTTCCGGGCTACACCTTC.

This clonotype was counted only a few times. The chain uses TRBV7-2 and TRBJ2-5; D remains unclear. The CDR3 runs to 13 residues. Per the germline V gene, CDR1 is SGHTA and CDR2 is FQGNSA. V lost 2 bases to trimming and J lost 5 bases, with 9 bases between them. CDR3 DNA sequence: TGTGCCAGCAGCTTAATAACCGGGGAGACCCAGTACTTC. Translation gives CASSLITGETQYF.

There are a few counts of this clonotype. As DNA, the CDR3 is TGTGCCAGCAGTTACGTCTCTAGTAGGCAAGAGACCCAGTACTTC. It codes for CASSYVSSRQETQYF. The rearrangement uses TRBV6-5 and TRBJ2-5; D is unclear. The V end lost 2 bases, the J end lost 2 bases, and 12 bases lay between the germline ends. This CDR3 comprises 15 residues. The V gene's germline CDR1 is MNHEY and CDR2 SVGAGI.

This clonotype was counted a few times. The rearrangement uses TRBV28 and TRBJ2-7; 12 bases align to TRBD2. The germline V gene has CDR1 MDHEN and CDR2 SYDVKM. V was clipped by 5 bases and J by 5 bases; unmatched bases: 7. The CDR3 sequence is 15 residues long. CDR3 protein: CASSLSTSGSNEQYF. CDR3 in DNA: TGTGCCAGCAGTCTCTCGACTAGCGGGAGCAACGAGCAGTACTTC. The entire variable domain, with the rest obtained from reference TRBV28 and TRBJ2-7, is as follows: DVKVTQSSRYLVKRTGEKVFLECVQDMDHENMFWYRQDPGLGLRLIYFSYDVKMKEKGDIPEGYSVSREKKERFSLILESASTNQTSMYLCASSLSTSGSNEQYFGPGTRLTVT.

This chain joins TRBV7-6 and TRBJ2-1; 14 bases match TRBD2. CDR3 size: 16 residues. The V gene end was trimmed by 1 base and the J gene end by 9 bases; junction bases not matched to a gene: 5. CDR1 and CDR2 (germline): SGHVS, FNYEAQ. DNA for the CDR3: TGTGCCAGCAGCTTAGACGGGACTAGCGGGGGTGGTGAGCAGTTCTTC. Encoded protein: CASSLDGTSGGGEQFF.

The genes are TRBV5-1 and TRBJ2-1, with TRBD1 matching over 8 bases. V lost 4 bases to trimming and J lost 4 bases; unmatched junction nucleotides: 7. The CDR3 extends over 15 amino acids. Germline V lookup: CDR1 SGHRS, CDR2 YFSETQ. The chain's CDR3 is CASSPDRVNYNEQFF. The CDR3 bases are TGCGCCAGCAGCCCGGACAGGGTAAATTACAATGAGCAGTTCTTC.

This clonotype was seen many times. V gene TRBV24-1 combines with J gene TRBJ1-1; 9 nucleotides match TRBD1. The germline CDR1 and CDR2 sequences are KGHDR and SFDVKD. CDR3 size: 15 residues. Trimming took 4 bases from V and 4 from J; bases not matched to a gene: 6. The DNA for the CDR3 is TGTGCCACCAGTGACCACAGGGGGCTACGCACTGAAGCTTTCTTT. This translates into CATSDHRGLRTEAFF.

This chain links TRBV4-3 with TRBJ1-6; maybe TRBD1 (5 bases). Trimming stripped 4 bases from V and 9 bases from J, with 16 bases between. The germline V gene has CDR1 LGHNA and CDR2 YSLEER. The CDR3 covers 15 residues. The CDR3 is CASSPGPLRSSPLHF. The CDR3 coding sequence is TGCGCCAGCAGCCCGGGACCTTTGAGGAGTTCACCCCTCCACTTT.

CDR3 protein: CASSIASGYNYGYTF. The CDR3 coding sequence is TGTGCCAGTAGTATAGCGTCAGGCTATAACTATGGCTACACCTTC. J is TRBJ1-2 and V is TRBV19; D gene ambiguous. CDR3 length equals 15 residues. CDR1 is LNHDA and CDR2 is SQIVND in the germline V gene (reference sequence). The ends were cut back, 1 base at V and 1 base at J, with 10 bases in the middle.

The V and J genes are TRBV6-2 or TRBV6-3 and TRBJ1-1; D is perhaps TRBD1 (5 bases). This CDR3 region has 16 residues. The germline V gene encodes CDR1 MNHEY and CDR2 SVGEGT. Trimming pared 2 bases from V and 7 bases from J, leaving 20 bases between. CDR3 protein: CASSYRLLGGNDEAFF. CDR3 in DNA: TGTGCCAGCAGTTACCGGCTATTGGGGGGAAATGATGAAGCTTTCTTT.

CDR3 nucleotides: TGTGCCAGCAGCGCCCCGGGCGGGGTCACAGATACGCAGTATTTT. This sequence encodes CASSAPGGVTDTQYF. The chain couples TRBV11-3 to TRBJ2-3, with D possibly TRBD2 on 6 matching bases. CDR3 length equals 15 residues. CDR1 and CDR2 from the germline V gene are SGHNT and YENEEA. With 5 bases removed from V and 2 bases from J, the gap between germline ends came to 14 bases.

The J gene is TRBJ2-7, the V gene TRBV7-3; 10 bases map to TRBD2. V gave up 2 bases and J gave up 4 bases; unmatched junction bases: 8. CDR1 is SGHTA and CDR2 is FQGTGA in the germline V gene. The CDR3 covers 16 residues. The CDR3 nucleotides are TGTGCCAGCAGCTTACAACTAGCGGGACCCGATTACGAGCAGTACTTC. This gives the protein CASSLQLAGPDYEQYF.

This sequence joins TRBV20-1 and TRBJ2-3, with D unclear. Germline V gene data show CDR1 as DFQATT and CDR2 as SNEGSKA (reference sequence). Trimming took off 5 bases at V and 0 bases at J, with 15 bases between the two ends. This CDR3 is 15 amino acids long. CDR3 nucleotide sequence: TGCAGTGCTCATGAGAATACACCTAGCACAGATACGCAGTATTTT. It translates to CSAHENTPSTDTQYF.

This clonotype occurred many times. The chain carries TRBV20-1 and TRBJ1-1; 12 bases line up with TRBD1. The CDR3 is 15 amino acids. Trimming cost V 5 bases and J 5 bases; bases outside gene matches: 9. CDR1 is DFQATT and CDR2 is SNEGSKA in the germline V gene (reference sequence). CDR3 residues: CSAGTGGGFGTEAFF. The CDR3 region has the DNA TGCAGTGCTGGGACAGGGGGCGGTTTCGGTACTGAAGCTTTCTTT.

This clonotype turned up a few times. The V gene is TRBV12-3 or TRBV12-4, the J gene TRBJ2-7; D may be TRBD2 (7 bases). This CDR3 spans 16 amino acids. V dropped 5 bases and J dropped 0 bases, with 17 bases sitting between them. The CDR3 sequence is CASSPSAGAVSYEQYF. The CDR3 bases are TGTGCCAGCAGTCCCTCGGCGGGGGCTGTCTCCTACGAGCAGTACTTC.

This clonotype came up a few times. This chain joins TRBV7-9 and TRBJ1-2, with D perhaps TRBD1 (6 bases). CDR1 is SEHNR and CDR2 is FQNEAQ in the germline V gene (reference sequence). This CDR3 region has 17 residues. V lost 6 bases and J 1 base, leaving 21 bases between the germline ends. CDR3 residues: CASRNSPRQEVNYGYTF. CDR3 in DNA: TGTGCCAGCAGGAATAGTCCTAGACAGGAGGTTAACTATGGCTACACCTTC.

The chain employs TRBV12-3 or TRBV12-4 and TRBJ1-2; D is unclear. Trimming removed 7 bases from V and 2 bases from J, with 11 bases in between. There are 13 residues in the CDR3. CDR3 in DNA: TGTGCCAGCACCTCGACCGGAAACTATGGCTACACCTTC. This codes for CASTSTGNYGYTF.

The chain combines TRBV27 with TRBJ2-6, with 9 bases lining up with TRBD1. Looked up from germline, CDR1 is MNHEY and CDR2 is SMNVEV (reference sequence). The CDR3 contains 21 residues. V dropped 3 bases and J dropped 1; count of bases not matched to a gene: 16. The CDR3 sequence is CASSFKPTLDRGGSGANVLTF. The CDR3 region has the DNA TGTGCCAGCAGTTTTAAACCCACCCTGGACAGGGGTGGGTCTGGGGCCAACGTCCTGACTTTC.

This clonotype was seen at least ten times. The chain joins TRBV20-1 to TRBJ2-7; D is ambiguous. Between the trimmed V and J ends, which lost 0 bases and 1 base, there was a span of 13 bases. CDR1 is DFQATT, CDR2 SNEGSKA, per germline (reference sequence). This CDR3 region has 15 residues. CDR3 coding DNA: TGCAGTGCTAGAGATCACTCCGGATCTTCCTACGAGCAGTACTTC. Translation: CSARDHSGSSYEQYF.

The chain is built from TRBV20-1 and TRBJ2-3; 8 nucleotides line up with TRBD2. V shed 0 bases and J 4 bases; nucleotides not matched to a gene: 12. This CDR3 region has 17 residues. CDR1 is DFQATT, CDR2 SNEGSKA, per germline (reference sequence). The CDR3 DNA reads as TGCAGTGCTAGAGATAGGTCGGCTAGCGGGCCACCAGATACGCAGTATTTT. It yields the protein CSARDRSASGPPDTQYF.

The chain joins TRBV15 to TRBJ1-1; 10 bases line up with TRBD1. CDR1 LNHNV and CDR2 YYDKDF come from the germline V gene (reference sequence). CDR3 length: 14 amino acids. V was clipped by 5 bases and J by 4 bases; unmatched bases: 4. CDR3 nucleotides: TGTGCCACCAGCCGCCGGACAGGGGGCACTGAAGCTTTCTTT. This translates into CATSRRTGGTEAFF.

CDR3 protein: CASSVQGAGGVGYGYTF. The CDR3 DNA reads TGCGCCAGCAGCGTTCAGGGGGCCGGCGGGGTTGGCTATGGCTACACCTTC. The chain combines TRBV5-1 with TRBJ1-2; TRBD1 aligns across 8 bases. The ends lost 4 bases at V and 4 bases at J; junction bases unmatched: 15. The CDR3 sequence is 17 residues long. Germline lookup yields CDR1 SGHRS and CDR2 YFSETQ. The variable domain in full, completed from reference TRBV5-1 and TRBJ1-2, reads KAGVTQTPRYLIKTRGQQVTLSCSPISGHRSVSWYQQTPGQGLQFLFEYFSETQRNKGNFPGRFSGRQFSNSRSEMNVSTLELGDSALYLCASSVQGAGGVGYGYTFGSGTRLTVV.

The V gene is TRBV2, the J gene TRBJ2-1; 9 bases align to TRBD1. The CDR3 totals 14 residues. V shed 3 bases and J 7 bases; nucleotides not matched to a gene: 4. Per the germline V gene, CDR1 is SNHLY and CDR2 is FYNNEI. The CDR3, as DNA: TGTGCCAGCAGTGACGGGACAGGGAGGAATGAGCAGTTCTTC. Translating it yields CASSDGTGRNEQFF.

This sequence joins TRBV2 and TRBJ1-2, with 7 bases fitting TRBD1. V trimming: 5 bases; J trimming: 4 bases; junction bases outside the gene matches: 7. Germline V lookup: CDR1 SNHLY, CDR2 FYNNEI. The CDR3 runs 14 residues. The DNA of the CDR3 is TGTGCCAGCAGTCAATGGACAGGCCGCTATGGCTACACCTTC. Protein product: CASSQWTGRYGYTF.

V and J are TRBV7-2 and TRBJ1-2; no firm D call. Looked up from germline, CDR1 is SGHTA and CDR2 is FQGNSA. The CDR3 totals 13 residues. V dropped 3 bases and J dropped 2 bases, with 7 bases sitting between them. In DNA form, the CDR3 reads TGTGCCAGCAGCTTGGCCCAGAACTATGGCTACACCTTC. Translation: CASSLAQNYGYTF.

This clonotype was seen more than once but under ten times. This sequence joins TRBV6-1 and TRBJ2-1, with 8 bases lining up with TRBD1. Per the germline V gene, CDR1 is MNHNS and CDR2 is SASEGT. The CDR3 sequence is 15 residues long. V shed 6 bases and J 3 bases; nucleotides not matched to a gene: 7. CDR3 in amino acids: CASSPGTGDYNEQFF. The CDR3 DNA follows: TGTGCCAGCAGCCCCGGGACAGGCGACTACAATGAGCAGTTCTTC.